This entry describes one T cell receptor (beta chain). Authors' analysis steps: Amplification of reference gene primers provided the estimated nucleated cell counts. Generated by immunoSEQ multiplex PCR, the TCRdb table keeps only in-frame clones and is missing some. D and trimming come from the DNA, and the V and J calls and clone size come from that table. The sample consists of 68,000 or so clones, over 75% of them appearing once. This specimen belongs to a study of blood T cell repertoires in COVID-19. The wider study: Samples of COVID-19 (acute and convalescent) were obtained from the United States, Italy and Spain. Sources were T cells, B-cell-depleted T cells, or PBMCs; the material itself was cDNA or gDNA.

The V end lost 2 bases, the J end lost 3 bases, and 9 bases lay between the germline ends. From germline, CDR1 is SGHRS and CDR2 YFSETQ. CDR3 length: 13 amino acids. This rearrangement joins TRBV5-1 to TRBJ2-7; D is ambiguous. The origin of this receptor is a man aged 50-59 years with acute or convalescent COVID-19. Sequenced sample: peripheral blood. The CDR3 DNA sequence: TGCGCCAGCAGCTTTGGGCAGAACTACGAGCAGTACTTC. This translates into CASSFGQNYEQYF.